This T cell receptor beta chain was captured by sequencing in a study of naive and memory T cell subsets. Alpha and beta constant region primers primed reverse transcription for blood and skin samples. Each CDR3 protein gets one entry after TCRdb re-called the 5' RACE reads with MiXCR. The table includes 20,000 to 30,000 distinct CDR3 sequences, around a quarter detected once. RNA was extracted from 2 to 2.5 ml of whole blood of healthy adults. CDR1 and CDR2 from the germline V gene are SGHRS and YFSETQ. The CDR3 totals 14 residues. Trimming took 4 bases from V and 7 from J, leaving 18 bases between them.

The chain uses TRBV5-1 and TRBJ2-7, with a tentative D call TRBD1 (6 bases). This TCR came from a female donor in good health. The DNA of the CDR3 is TGCGCCAGCAGCCCCCCTGAGGCAGGGGAAGAGCAGTACTTC. This gives the protein CASSPPEAGEEQYF.